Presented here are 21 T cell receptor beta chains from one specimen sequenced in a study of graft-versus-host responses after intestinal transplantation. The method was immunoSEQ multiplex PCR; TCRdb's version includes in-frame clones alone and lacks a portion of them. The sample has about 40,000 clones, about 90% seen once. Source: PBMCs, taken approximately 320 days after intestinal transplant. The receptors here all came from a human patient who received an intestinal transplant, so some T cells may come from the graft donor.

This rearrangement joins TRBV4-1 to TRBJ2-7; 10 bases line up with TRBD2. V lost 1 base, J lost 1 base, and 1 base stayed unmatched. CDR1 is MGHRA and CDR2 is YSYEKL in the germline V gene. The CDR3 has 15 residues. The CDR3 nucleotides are TGCGCCAGCAGCCAAGGACTAGCGGGTTCCTACGAGCAGTACTTC. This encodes CASSQGLAGSYEQYF.

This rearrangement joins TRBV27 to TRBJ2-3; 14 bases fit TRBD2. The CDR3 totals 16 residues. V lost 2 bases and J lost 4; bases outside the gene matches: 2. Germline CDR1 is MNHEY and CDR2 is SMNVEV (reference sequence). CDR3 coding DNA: TGTGCCAGCAGTTTAGAGACTAGCGGGAGGGCAGATACGCAGTATTTT. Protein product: CASSLETSGRADTQYF.

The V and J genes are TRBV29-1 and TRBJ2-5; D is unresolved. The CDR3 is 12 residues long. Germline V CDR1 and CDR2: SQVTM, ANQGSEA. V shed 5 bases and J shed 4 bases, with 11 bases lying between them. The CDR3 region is CSVRKGPETQYF. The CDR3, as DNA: TGCAGCGTTCGGAAGGGCCCAGAGACCCAGTACTTC.

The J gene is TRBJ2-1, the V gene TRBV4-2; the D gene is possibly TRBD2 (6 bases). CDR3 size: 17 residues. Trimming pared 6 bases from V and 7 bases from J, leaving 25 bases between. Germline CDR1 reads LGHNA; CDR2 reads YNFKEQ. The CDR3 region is CASSLITRGRPGNEQFF. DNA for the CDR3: TGTGCCAGCAGTCTGATTACCCGGGGGAGGCCCGGGAATGAGCAGTTCTTC.

CDR3 sequence reads: CSVASGGAGETQYF. DNA for the CDR3: TGCAGCGTAGCTAGCGGGGGGGCCGGCGAGACCCAGTACTTC. V gene TRBV29-1 combines with J gene TRBJ2-5; the match to TRBD2 covers 12 bases. The junction had 7 bases not matched to a gene; V was cut back by 6 bases and J by 5 bases. Germline assignment: CDR1 SQVTM and CDR2 ANQGSEA. This CDR3 is 14 amino acids long.

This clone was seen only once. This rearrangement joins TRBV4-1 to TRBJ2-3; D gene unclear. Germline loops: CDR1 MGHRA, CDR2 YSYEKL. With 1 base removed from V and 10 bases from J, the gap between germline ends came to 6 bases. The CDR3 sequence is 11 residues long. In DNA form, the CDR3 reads TGCGCCAGCAGCCAAGTCGGTTCGCAGTATTTT. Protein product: CASSQVGSQYF.

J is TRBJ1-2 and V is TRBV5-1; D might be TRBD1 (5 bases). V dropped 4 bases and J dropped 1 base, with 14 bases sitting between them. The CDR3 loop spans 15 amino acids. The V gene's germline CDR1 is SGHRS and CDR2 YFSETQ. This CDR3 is CASSPEDSYNYGYTF. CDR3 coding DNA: TGCGCCAGCAGCCCCGAAGACAGCTATAACTATGGCTACACCTTC.

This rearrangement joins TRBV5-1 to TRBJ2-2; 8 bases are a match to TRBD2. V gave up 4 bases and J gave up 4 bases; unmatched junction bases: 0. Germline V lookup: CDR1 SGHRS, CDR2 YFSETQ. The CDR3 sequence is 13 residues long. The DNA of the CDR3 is TGCGCCAGCAGCGGGACTAGCACCGGGGAGCTGTTTTTT. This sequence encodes CASSGTSTGELFF.

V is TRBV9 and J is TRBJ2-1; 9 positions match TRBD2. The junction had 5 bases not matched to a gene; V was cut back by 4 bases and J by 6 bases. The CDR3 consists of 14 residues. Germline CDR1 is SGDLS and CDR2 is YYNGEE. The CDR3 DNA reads TGTGCCAGCAGCTCCCGGACTAGCGCCAATGAGCAGTTCTTC. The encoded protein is CASSSRTSANEQFF.

The CDR3 DNA sequence: TGCGCCAGCAGCTTGGGGGGCATCGACACAGATACGCAGTATTTT. It translates to CASSLGGIDTDTQYF. The chain employs TRBV5-1 and TRBJ2-3; TRBD1 is a possible D gene (5 bases). V lost 0 bases to trimming and J lost 2 bases, with 10 bases between them. Germline CDR1 and CDR2: SGHRS and YFSETQ. There are 15 residues in the CDR3.

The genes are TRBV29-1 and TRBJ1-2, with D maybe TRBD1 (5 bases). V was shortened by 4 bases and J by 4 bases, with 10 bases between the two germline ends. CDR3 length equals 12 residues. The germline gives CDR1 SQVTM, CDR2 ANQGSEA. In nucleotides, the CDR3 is TGCAGCGTTGTAGGAGGGACCTATGGCTACACCTTC. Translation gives CSVVGGTYGYTF.

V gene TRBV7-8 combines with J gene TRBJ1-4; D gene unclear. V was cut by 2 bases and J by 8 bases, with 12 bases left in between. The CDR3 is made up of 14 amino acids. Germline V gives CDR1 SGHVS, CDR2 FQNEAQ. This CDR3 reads CASSLRPRSEKLFF. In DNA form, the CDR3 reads TGTGCCAGCAGCTTACGGCCCCGATCCGAAAAACTGTTTTTT.

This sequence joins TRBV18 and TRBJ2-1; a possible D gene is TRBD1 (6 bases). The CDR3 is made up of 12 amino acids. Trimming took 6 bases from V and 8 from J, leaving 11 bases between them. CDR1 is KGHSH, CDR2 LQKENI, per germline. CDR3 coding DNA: TGTGCCAGCTCCGGGACAATCGATGAGCAGTTCTTC. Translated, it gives CASSGTIDEQFF.

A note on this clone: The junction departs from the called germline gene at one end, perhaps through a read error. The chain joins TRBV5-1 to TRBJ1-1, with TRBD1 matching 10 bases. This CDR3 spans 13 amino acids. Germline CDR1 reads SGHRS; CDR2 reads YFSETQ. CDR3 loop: CVSSLGTGAEAFF. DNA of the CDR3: TGCGTCAGCAGCTTGGGGACAGGGGCTGAAGCTTTCTTT.

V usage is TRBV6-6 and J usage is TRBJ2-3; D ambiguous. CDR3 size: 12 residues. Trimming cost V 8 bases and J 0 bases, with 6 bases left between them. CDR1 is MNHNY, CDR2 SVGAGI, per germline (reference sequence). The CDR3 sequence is CASDSSTDTQYF. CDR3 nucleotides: TGTGCCAGCGACTCTAGCACAGATACGCAGTATTTT.

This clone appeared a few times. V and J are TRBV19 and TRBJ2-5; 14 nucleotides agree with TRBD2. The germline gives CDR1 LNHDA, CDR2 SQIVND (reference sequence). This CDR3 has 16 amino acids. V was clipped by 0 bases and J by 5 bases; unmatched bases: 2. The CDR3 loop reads CASSIDGTSGSETQYF. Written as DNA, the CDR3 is TGTGCCAGTAGTATAGATGGGACTAGCGGGAGTGAGACCCAGTACTTC.

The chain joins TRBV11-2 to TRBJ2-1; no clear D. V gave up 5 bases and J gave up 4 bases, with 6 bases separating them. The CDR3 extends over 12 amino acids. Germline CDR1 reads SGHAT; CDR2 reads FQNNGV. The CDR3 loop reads CASSPVYNEQFF. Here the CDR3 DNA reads TGTGCCAGCAGCCCCGTGTACAATGAGCAGTTCTTC.

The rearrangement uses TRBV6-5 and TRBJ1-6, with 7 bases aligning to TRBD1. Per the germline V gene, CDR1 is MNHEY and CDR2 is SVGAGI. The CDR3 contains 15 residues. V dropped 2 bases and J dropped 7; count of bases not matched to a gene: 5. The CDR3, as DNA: TGTGCCAGCAGTTACGACTGGACAGGCAATTCACCCCTCCACTTT. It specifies CASSYDWTGNSPLHF.

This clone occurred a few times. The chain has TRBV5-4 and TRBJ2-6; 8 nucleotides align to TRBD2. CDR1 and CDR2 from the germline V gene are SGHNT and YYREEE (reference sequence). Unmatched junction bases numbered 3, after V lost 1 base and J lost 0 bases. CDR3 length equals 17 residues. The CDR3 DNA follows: TGTGCCAGCAGCTTGCCGGGGGGGTTCTCTGGGGCCAACGTCCTGACTTTC. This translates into CASSLPGGFSGANVLTF. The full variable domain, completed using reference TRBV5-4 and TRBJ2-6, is ETGVTQSPTHLIKTRGQQVTLRCSSQSGHNTVSWYQQALGQGPQFIFQYYREEENGRGNFPPRFSGLQFPNYSSELNVNALELDDSALYLCASSLPGGFSGANVLTFGAGSRLTVL.

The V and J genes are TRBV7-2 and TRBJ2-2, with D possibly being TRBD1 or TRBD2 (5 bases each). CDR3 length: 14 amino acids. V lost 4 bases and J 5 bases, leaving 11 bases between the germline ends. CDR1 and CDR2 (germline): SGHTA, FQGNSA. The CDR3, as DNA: TGTGCCAGCAGCTGGGACGGAAGGACCGGGGAGCTGTTTTTT. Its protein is CASSWDGRTGELFF. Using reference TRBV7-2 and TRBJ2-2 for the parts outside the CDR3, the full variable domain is GAGVSQSPSNKVTEKGKDVELRCDPISGHTALYWYRQSLGQGLEFLIYFQGNSAPDKSGLPSDRFSAERTGGSVSTLTIQRTQQEDSAVYLCASSWDGRTGELFFGEGSRLTVL.

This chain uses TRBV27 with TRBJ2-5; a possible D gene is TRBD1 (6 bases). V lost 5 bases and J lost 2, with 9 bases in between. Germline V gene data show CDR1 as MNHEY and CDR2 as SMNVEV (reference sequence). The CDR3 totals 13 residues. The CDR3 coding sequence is TGTGCCAGCAGTCCGGGGACACAAGAGACCCAGTACTTC. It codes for CASSPGTQETQYF.